This is a list of T cell receptor beta chains from one sample in a study of blood T cell repertoires in COVID-19. Clones were read by immunoSEQ multiplex PCR, and TCRdb kept only the in-frame ones, dropping some. Of some 370,000 clones listed, more than 70% are singletons. The sample consisted of peripheral blood. Source of these receptors: a man aged 35-49 years with acute or convalescent COVID-19. CDR3s include the opening cysteine and the closing phenylalanine or tryptophan. The order of the fields is V gene, J gene, clone size, D gene, CDR3 DNA, CDR3 protein. D genes are given only for firm matches. For some rows the clone size is stated as once, few or many, or as a class when expanded; others skip it.

TRBV30	TRBJ1-6	-	-	TGTGCCTGGAGTCCAGAGGATTCACCCCTCCACTTT	CAWSPEDSPLHF
TRBV10-3	TRBJ2-7	-	-	TGTGCCATCAGTGAGCGTGATGGAGTTTCCTACGAGCAGTACTTC	CAISERDGVSYEQYF
TRBV6-5	TRBJ1-2	-	TRBD1	TGTGCCAGCAGGCCTTGGACAGGGGTTGAGGGAGGCTACACCTTC	CASRPWTGVEGGYTF
TRBV20-1	TRBJ1-2	-	-	TGCAGTGCTAGGGGGGGACGAGGCTACACCTTC	CSARGGRGYTF
TRBV7-9	TRBJ1-5	-	-	TGTGCCAGCAGCTCAGGGAATCAGCCCCAGCATTTT	CASSSGNQPQHF
TRBV3-1/TRBV3-2	TRBJ1-2	-	TRBD1	TGTGCCAGCAGCCAAGGTGGACAGGGGGCCGGCTACACCTTC	CASSQGGQGAGYTF
TRBV7-3	TRBJ1-2	-	-	TGTGCCAGCAGCTCCCACGGACAGCCCCTTCCCTATGGCTACACCTTC	CASSSHGQPLPYGYTF
TRBV4-1	TRBJ2-7	-	TRBD1	TGCGCCAGCAGCCACCCAGCCCGACAGGGATCCGCCTACGAGCAGTACTTC	CASSHPARQGSAYEQYF
TRBV7-8	TRBJ1-2	-	TRBD1	TGTGCCAGCAGCTTAGGGGGACAGGGGGCGTATGGCTACACCTTC	CASSLGGQGAYGYTF
TRBV5-5	TRBJ1-5	-	-	TGTGCCAGCAGCCCGGACTTGAATCAGCCCCAGCATTTT	CASSPDLNQPQHF
TRBV5-1	TRBJ2-3	-	-	TGCGCCAGCAGCTTGGGGGGGCGCTCCCTAATTGATCGGCAGTATTTT	CASSLGGRSLIDRQYF
TRBV7-8	TRBJ1-4	-	TRBD1	TGTGCCAGCAGCTTCGGGACAGGGGGAAGTAATGAAAAACTGTTTTTT	CASSFGTGGSNEKLFF
TRBV4-1	TRBJ2-5	-	-	TGCGCCAGCAGCCCAGAGGACAGAGGGGAGACCCAGTACTTC	CASSPEDRGETQYF
TRBV16	TRBJ2-5	-	TRBD2	TGTGCCAGCAGCCAATCCCCGGGTTTCACTAGCGGGGGCCAAGAGACCCAGTACTTC	CASSQSPGFTSGGQETQYF
TRBV21-1	TRBJ1-6	-	-	TGTGCCAGCAGCAAATGCGACAGGGGGCTGGATTCACCCCTCCACTTT	CASSKCDRGLDSPLHF
TRBV28	TRBJ1-3	-	-	TGTGCCAGCAGTGACACAACTGGAAACACCATATATTTT	CASSDTTGNTIYF
TRBV18	TRBJ1-2	once	-	TGTGCCAGCTCACCCCAGGGTGTCTATGGCTACACCTTC	CASSPQGVYGYTF
TRBV28	TRBJ2-7	-	TRBD1	TGTGCCAGCCGTACAGGGGTGTGGGAGCAGTACTTC	CASRTGVWEQYF
TRBV28	TRBJ2-7	-	-	TGTGCCAGCAGTTTACGACAGGTCTCCTACGAGCAGTACTTC	CASSLRQVSYEQYF
TRBV18	TRBJ2-1	once	TRBD2	TGTGCCAGCTCACCTTCTTCTAGCGGGGGTTATGAGCAGTTCTTC	CASSPSSSGGYEQFF
TRBV6-2/TRBV6-3	TRBJ1-1	once	-	TGTGCCAGCAGTGACCGGGTGAACACTGAAGCTTTCTTT	CASSDRVNTEAFF
TRBV7-9	TRBJ1-1	-	-	TGTGCCAGCAGCGAACGGGGGGCAGGATACAACACTGAAGCTTTCTTT	CASSERGAGYNTEAFF
TRBV5-6	TRBJ1-6	-	-	TGTGCCAGCAGCTTGACAGGGCCCTCAAATAATTCACCCCTCCACTTT	CASSLTGPSNNSPLHF
TRBV11-2	TRBJ2-7	-	-	TGTGCCAGCAGCTTAGAGGCCCTACCAGCGTACGAGCAGTACTTC	CASSLEALPAYEQYF
TRBV5-4	TRBJ2-7	once	-	TGTGCCAGCACCACTGACAGTTCCTACGAGCAGTACTTC	CASTTDSSYEQYF
TRBV2	TRBJ2-7	few	-	TGTGCCAGCCTCGGGGACTCCTACGAGCAGTACTTC	CASLGDSYEQYF
TRBV14	TRBJ2-1	-	TRBD1	TGTGCCAGCAGCCGTCGTAGACAGGGTAGGTCCTACAATGAGCAGTTCTTC	CASSRRRQGRSYNEQFF